Each of the 6 T cell receptor beta chains below was sequenced from the same sample in a study of monozygotic twins with inflammatory bowel disease. TCRdb re-called the 5' RACE reads, yielding one record per CDR3 amino acid sequence without DNA. The sample's table shows 310,000 or so distinct CDR3 sequences. Material: blood. The source is a human donor with ulcerative colitis or Crohn's disease, or a healthy co-twin of an affected twin (not recorded which).

The V gene is TRBV6-1, the J gene TRBJ2-3; the D call from TCRdb, TRBD2, cannot be confirmed without DNA. The CDR3 covers 15 residues. In germline, CDR1 is MNHNS, CDR2 SASEGT. CDR3 protein: CASSRGRTGTDTQYF.

The rearrangement joins TRBV20-1 to TRBJ1-4. The CDR3 loop spans 11 amino acids. Germline V gene lookup returns CDR1 DFQATT and CDR2 SNEGSKA (reference sequence). This CDR3 is CSAIYNEKLFF.

The chain links TRBV5-5 to TRBJ2-3; checking the TCRdb D call of TRBD2 is not possible without DNA. The CDR3 length is 17 residues. Germline V lookup: CDR1 SGHKS, CDR2 YYEKEE (reference sequence). This CDR3 is CASSLSPSGGPTDTQYF.

V gene TRBV5-1 combines with J gene TRBJ2-7; TCRdb's assignment of TRBD1 cannot be checked, as there is no DNA. Germline V gene sequence: CDR1 SGHRS, CDR2 YFSETQ. The CDR3 extends over 15 amino acids. The CDR3 loop is CASSSSPDRNYEQYF.

The chain carries TRBV9 and TRBJ2-1; TCRdb gives TRBD1 as the D gene, but with no DNA this cannot be confirmed. The CDR3 is 16 residues long. Germline CDR1 reads SGDLS; CDR2 reads YYNGEE. The CDR3 is CASSGPPRGRYNEQFF.

This chain connects TRBV9 to TRBJ2-5; with no DNA, the TCRdb D assignment of TRBD1 cannot be verified. This CDR3 has 15 residues. The germline V gene has CDR1 SGDLS and CDR2 YYNGEE. The CDR3 sequence: CASSVSPDRSETQYF. Full variable domain (remainder filled in from reference TRBV9 and TRBJ2-5): DSGVTQTPKHLITATGQRVTLRCSPRSGDLSVYWYQQSLDQGLQFLIQYYNGEERAKGNILERFSAQQFPDLHSELNLSSLELGDSALYFCASSVSPDRSETQYFGPGTRLLVL.